This T cell receptor beta chain appears in the sequencing data of a study of radiotherapy plus CTLA-4 blockade in lung cancer. General study points: Best predicting response, reportedly, were early blood T cell clone dynamics, with interferon-beta.

A note on this clone: The target antigen is unknown.

Focal radiation plus CTLA-4 blockade with ipilimumab was given to patients with chemo-refractory metastatic non-small-cell lung cancer. Deletions cut 6 bases from V and 5 bases from J, with 21 bases between. CDR1 and CDR2 from the germline V gene are SEHNR and FQNEAQ (reference sequence). This CDR3 is 16 amino acids long. Libraries were prepared by immunoSEQ multiplex PCR; TCRdb keeps only in-frame clonotypes and omits some of them. This table holds about 97,000 clones, approximately 74% found once. V is TRBV7-9 and J is TRBJ2-3; D is possibly TRBD2 (6 bases). This receptor was identified in a human donor with non-small cell lung cancer who had a partial response to radiotherapy plus ipilimumab. Some clones in this sample may be carry-over from other donors' samples. Sequencing used peripheral blood, obtained from a patient treated with radiotherapy plus ipilimumab. The CDR3: CASRLASWRGQDTQYF. DNA for the CDR3: TGTGCCAGCAGGCTTGCTTCTTGGCGGGGTCAAGATACGCAGTATTTT.